Listed below are T cell receptor beta chains from one sample, sequenced in a study of T cells after somatic rescue of genetic block. Clones were sequenced by immunoSEQ multiplex PCR, and TCRdb holds only the in-frame ones, with some missing. The profile shows 100,000 to 120,000 clones, 75% to 95% of them singletons. The material sequenced was peripheral blood mononuclear cells (PBMCs). These receptors were collected from a young woman. Both conserved end residues are part of each CDR3. D genes are given only for firm matches. Size is omitted from some rows. Given values are once, few, many or a class for expanded clones.

v_gene	d_gene	j_gene	abundance	CDR3aa	CDR3nt
TRBV5-1	-	TRBJ1-1	-	CASSGLINTEAFF	TGCGCCAGCAGCGGCCTTATCAACACTGAAGCTTTCTTT
TRBV5-1	-	TRBJ1-4	-	CASSLGATVGGEKLFF	TGCGCCAGCAGCTTGGGGGCGACGGTGGGCGGTGAAAAACTGTTTTTT
TRBV2	-	TRBJ2-1	once	CASSYGQNEQFF	TGTGCCAGCAGCTACGGACAGAATGAGCAGTTCTTC
TRBV4-2	-	TRBJ1-5	-	CASSQERASGMINQPQHF	TGTGCCAGCAGCCAAGAAAGGGCCAGCGGGATGATCAATCAGCCCCAGCATTTT
TRBV5-1	TRBD1	TRBJ1-2	-	CASSPTTGINYGYTF	TGCGCCAGCAGCCCGACGACAGGGATAAACTATGGCTACACCTTC
TRBV5-1	-	TRBJ2-1	once	CASSLSTWWDEQFF	TGCGCCAGCAGCTTATCGACTTGGTGGGATGAGCAGTTCTTC
TRBV9	-	TRBJ1-1	-	CASSVDPGGTEAFF	TGTGCCAGCAGCGTAGACCCCGGGGGCACTGAAGCTTTCTTT
TRBV7-6	TRBD1	TRBJ1-6	-	CASRDRANSPLHF	TGTGCCAGCAGGGACAGGGCCAATTCACCCCTCCACTTT
TRBV5-4	TRBD2	TRBJ2-1	-	CASSLGTSGAAGEQFF	TGTGCCAGCAGCTTGGGGACTAGCGGGGCCGCCGGGGAGCAGTTCTTC
TRBV14	TRBD1	TRBJ1-6	-	CASSQRTGGGSPLHF	TGTGCCAGCAGCCAACGGACAGGGGGAGGTTCACCCCTCCACTTT
TRBV12-5	TRBD1	TRBJ1-6	-	CASGLQGAPLHF	TGTGCTAGTGGATTACAGGGGGCACCCCTCCACTTT
TRBV5-4	-	TRBJ2-3	-	CASSLDRHTDTQYF	TGTGCCAGCAGCTTGGACAGACACACAGATACGCAGTATTTT
TRBV28	-	TRBJ2-1	-	CASSQRGTLQFF	TGTGCCAGCAGTCAGAGGGGGACGTTGCAGTTCTTC
TRBV28	-	TRBJ2-3	once	CASSLRGFTDTQYF	TGTGCCAGCAGTTTAAGGGGGTTCACAGATACGCAGTATTTT
TRBV5-4	-	TRBJ2-3	once	CASSLGLSTDTQYF	TGTGCCAGCAGCTTGGGCCTCAGCACAGATACGCAGTATTTT
TRBV19	-	TRBJ2-7	-	CASSPGRVGEQYF	TGTGCCAGTAGTCCCGGACGTGTAGGCGAGCAGTACTTC
TRBV7-8	-	TRBJ2-7	-	CASSYDWYEQYF	TGTGCCAGCAGCTACGATTGGTACGAGCAGTACTTC
TRBV6-5	-	TRBJ2-7	-	CASTPRDNSYEQYF	TGTGCCAGCACCCCGAGGGACAACTCCTACGAGCAGTACTTC
TRBV29-1	-	TRBJ2-7	-	CSVGRSFGEQYF	TGCAGCGTTGGAAGGTCCTTTGGGGAGCAGTACTTC
TRBV15	-	TRBJ2-6	-	CATSGWPGWANVLTF	TGTGCCACCAGCGGGTGGCCAGGCTGGGCCAACGTCCTGACTTTC
TRBV4-3	TRBD1	TRBJ2-5	-	CASSRVGQGQETQYF	TGCGCCAGCAGCCGCGTCGGACAGGGGCAAGAGACCCAGTACTTC
TRBV28	TRBD1	TRBJ1-1	-	CASKRQGRTEAFF	TGTGCCAGCAAGCGACAGGGTAGAACTGAAGCTTTCTTT
TRBV2	TRBD1	TRBJ2-5	-	CASSGKGQGAGETQYF	TGTGCCAGCAGTGGCAAGGGACAGGGGGCGGGAGAGACCCAGTACTTC
TRBV5-5	TRBD2	TRBJ2-5	-	CASSWTSGGSQETQYF	TGTGCCAGCAGCTGGACTAGCGGGGGGTCCCAAGAGACCCAGTACTTC
TRBV14	-	TRBJ1-1	-	CASSQFQGSWNTEAFF	TGTGCCAGCAGCCAATTCCAGGGGAGTTGGAACACTGAAGCTTTCTTT
TRBV27	-	TRBJ2-2	-	CASSLRGGGTGELFF	TGTGCCAGCAGTTTACGAGGGGGAGGTACCGGGGAGCTGTTTTTT